These T cell receptor beta chains were read from a single sample in a study of Ad26.COV2.S vaccination and SARS-CoV-2 variants. Libraries were prepared by immunoSEQ multiplex PCR; TCRdb keeps only in-frame clonotypes and omits some of them. The sample holds approximately 250,000 clones; roughly 87% are singletons and the top ten take just under 3%. The sequences come from peripheral blood, collected in a trial of Ad26.COV2.S vaccine versus placebo. The receptors stem from a person aged 18 to 65 who received the Ad26.COV2.S COVID-19 vaccine or a placebo. Each CDR3 is given with its conserved first and last residue. The D gene is left open where the match is weak.

v_call,j_call,d_call,cdr3_aa,cdr3_nt
TRBV18,TRBJ1-2,.,CASSPSDTRGYTF,TGTGCCAGCTCCCCATCCGACACAAGGGGCTACACCTTC
TRBV19,TRBJ1-4,.,CASSPRARNEKLFF,TGTGCCAGTAGTCCCAGGGCACGTAATGAAAAACTGTTTTTT
TRBV3-1/TRBV3-2,TRBJ2-1,TRBD2,CASSHEGGPVNEQFF,TGTGCCAGCAGCCATGAGGGAGGGCCTGTAAATGAGCAGTTCTTC
TRBV10-3,TRBJ2-5,TRBD2,CAISETSGRETQYF,TGTGCCATCAGTGAGACTAGCGGGAGAGAGACCCAGTACTTC
TRBV6-6,TRBJ2-2,.,CASSYWGELFF,TGTGCCAGCAGTTACTGGGGGGAGCTGTTTTTT
TRBV6-2/TRBV6-3,TRBJ2-1,TRBD2,CASSYEGSGRVGQFF,TGTGCCAGCAGTTACGAGGGTAGCGGGAGGGTCGGGCAGTTCTTC
TRBV10-2,TRBJ2-7,.,CASNPDSGGSMQYF,TGCGCCAGCAACCCGGACAGTGGAGGGTCCATGCAGTACTTC
TRBV19,TRBJ2-3,.,CASNPIPGTEQYF,TGTGCCAGTAACCCTATTCCCGGGACCGAACAGTATTTT
TRBV3-1/TRBV3-2,TRBJ1-2,.,CASSLGSTNYGYTF,TGTGCCAGCAGCCTTGGGAGTACTAACTATGGCTACACCTTC
TRBV5-4,TRBJ2-5,.,CASSLNVVETQYF,TGTGCCAGCAGCTTGAATGTCGTAGAGACCCAGTACTTC
TRBV9,TRBJ1-5,.,CASSVGGADNQPQHF,TGTGCCAGCAGCGTAGGAGGGGCTGATAACCAGCCCCAGCATTTT
TRBV4-1,TRBJ1-5,.,CASSQRGGISNQPQHF,TGCGCCAGCAGCCAACGGGGGGGAATTAGCAATCAGCCCCAGCATTTT
TRBV2,TRBJ1-2,.,CASSERGSGYTF,TGTGCCAGCAGTGAAAGGGGGAGCGGCTACACCTTC